Listed below are T cell receptor beta chains from one sample, sequenced in a study of T cell therapy after organ transplantation. Which antigens these TCRs recognize remains unknown. TCRdb's copy holds only in-frame clones and misses some; the assay was immunoSEQ multiplex PCR. The sample includes 17,000 or so clones, 85% seen only once; the top ten take around 30%. The source was CD8+ T cells from blood, collected after autologous CMV-specific T cell therapy. The receptors here all came from a human patient who had received a solid organ transplant and had CMV disease. The graft donor may have given rise to some T cells. CDR3s include the opening cysteine and the closing phenylalanine or tryptophan. The D gene is left open where the match is weak. Size values are once, few and many counts, or a class for expanded clones, and some rows have none.

cdr3_length	d_call	clone_size	v_call	j_call	cdr3_nt	cdr3_aa
13	NA	NA	TRBV7-9	TRBJ1-2	TGTGCCAGCAGCTCCCCGGGGTATTGGGGCTACACCTTC	CASSSPGYWGYTF
17	NA	NA	TRBV4-1	TRBJ1-5	TGCGCCAGCAGCCAAGTTAGCGGGGGAGTCGGCAATCAGCCCCAGCATTTT	CASSQVSGGVGNQPQHF
15	TRBD1	medium-sized	TRBV27	TRBJ2-1	TGTGCCAGCAGCCCAACAGGGGGCGTTTATAGTGAGCAGTTCTTC	CASSPTGGVYSEQFF
15	NA	NA	TRBV4-1	TRBJ1-2	TGCGCCAGCAGCCAAGGTCTGGGCCCAAGCTATGGCTACACCTTC	CASSQGLGPSYGYTF
13	NA	NA	TRBV6-5	TRBJ2-1	TGTGCCAGCAGTTACGGCGAAGACAATGAGCAGTTCTTC	CASSYGEDNEQFF
12	NA	NA	TRBV4-1	TRBJ1-1	TGCGCCAGCAGCCAAGGGGACACTGAAGCTTTCTTT	CASSQGDTEAFF
16	NA	NA	TRBV5-6	TRBJ2-1	TGTGCCAGCAGAATTTCTCCATCCGCCATATACAATGAGCAGTTCTTC	CASRISPSAIYNEQFF
12	NA	NA	TRBV4-1	TRBJ2-7	TGCGCCAGCAGCCAACCTCCAGGCGAGCAGTACTTC	CASSQPPGEQYF
15	NA	few	TRBV4-3	TRBJ2-1	TGCGCCAGCAGCCAAGATCGAGGGATCTACAATGAGCAGTTCTTC	CASSQDRGIYNEQFF
13	NA	NA	TRBV7-9	TRBJ2-3	TGTGCCAGCAGGGCGGTCTACACAGATACGCAGTATTTT	CASRAVYTDTQYF
13	NA	NA	TRBV6-5	TRBJ1-2	TGTGCCAGCAGCCAGGGATTTAACTATGGCTACACCTTC	CASSQGFNYGYTF
15	NA	NA	TRBV7-8	TRBJ2-7	TGTGCCAGCAGCTTAGACTACCTAGGTTTCTACGAGCAGTACTTC	CASSLDYLGFYEQYF
16	TRBD1	NA	TRBV13	TRBJ1-2	TGTGCCAGCAGCTTAGGACAGGGAGGGGGCTGGGATGGCTACACCTTC	CASSLGQGGGWDGYTF
15	TRBD1	NA	TRBV11-1	TRBJ2-1	TGTGCCAGCAGCATCCTTAGCTTGGGACAGGGGACGCAGTTCTTC	CASSILSLGQGTQFF
14	TRBD2	NA	TRBV13	TRBJ2-7	TGTGCCAGCAGCTTAGGCTCGGGGGGCTACGAGCAGTACTTC	CASSLGSGGYEQYF
12	NA	NA	TRBV4-2	TRBJ2-2	TGTGCCAGCAGCCCCGGTCGTTTGGGGCTGTTTTTT	CASSPGRLGLFF
13	NA	once	TRBV5-5	TRBJ1-2	TGTGCCAGCAGCCCGCCGAACAACTATGGCTACACCTTC	CASSPPNNYGYTF
15	NA	NA	TRBV25-1	TRBJ1-2	TGTGCCAGCAGTGAACAGGGCCGGGACATCTATGGCTACACCTTC	CASSEQGRDIYGYTF
15	TRBD1	once	TRBV4-1	TRBJ1-2	TGCGCCAGCAGCGCCCCCGGGACAGCGAACTATGGCTACACCTTC	CASSAPGTANYGYTF
15	NA	NA	TRBV19	TRBJ2-1	TGTGCCAGTAGTATAGGACTTAACTCCTACAATGAGCAGTTCTTC	CASSIGLNSYNEQFF